These 18 T cell receptor beta chains came from one sample sequenced in a study of identical twins. TCRdb fed the 5' RACE reads into MiXCR, producing one record per CDR3 protein. This table has 500,000 to 600,000 distinct CDR3 sequences, approximately 22% appearing once. In addition, the sample was reused for a study of T cells expressing NK-cell markers.

The sample consisted of CD4+ T cells sorted from blood. The receptors were sampled from a young woman in good health.

The chain links TRBV20-1 to TRBJ2-4, with TRBD1 identical over 10 bases. Germline V gene sequence: CDR1 DFQATT, CDR2 SNEGSKA (reference sequence). V gave up 4 bases and J gave up 8 bases; unmatched junction bases: 2. This CDR3 is 12 amino acids long. In DNA form, the CDR3 reads TGCAGTGCTAAGGACAGGGGGGACATTCAGTACTTC. Its translation is CSAKDRGDIQYF.

This clonotype appeared a few times. The CDR3 loop reads CAISVGLENTEAFF. CDR3 coding DNA: TGTGCCATCAGTGTGGGGCTCGAGAACACTGAAGCTTTCTTT. This chain joins TRBV10-3 and TRBJ1-1; a weak D match, TRBD1 (5 bases). The length of the CDR3 is 14 residues. Germline CDR1 reads ENHRY; CDR2 reads SYGVKD. Trimming shortened V by 4 bases and J by 1 base, and 10 bases separated the two germline ends.

J is TRBJ2-1 and V is TRBV20-1; TRBD2 aligns across 8 bases. There are 14 residues in the CDR3. V shed 0 bases, J shed 7 bases, and the junction held 5 bases outside the gene matches. Germline V gene lookup returns CDR1 DFQATT and CDR2 SNEGSKA (reference sequence). Written as DNA, the CDR3 is TGCAGTGCTAGAGATGGCGGGGGGCCGAATGAGCAGTTCTTC. Translating gives CSARDGGGPNEQFF.

Comments on this clonotype: An end of the junction differs from the germline gene, which may be a read error. The rearrangement uses TRBV3-1 and TRBJ2-7; D unclear. Germline V CDR1 and CDR2: LGHDT, YNNKEL (reference sequence). This CDR3 spans 13 amino acids. CDR3 nucleotide sequence: TGTGCCAGCAGCCAAGGGTACCAGGCAGCGATTGTGTTC. This translates into CASSQGYQAAIVF.

In its sample, this clonotype was seen a few times. This chain connects TRBV29-1 to TRBJ2-5; TRBD2 matches at 10 bases. The CDR3 length is 16 residues. The J segment lost 4 bases and the V segment lost 6 bases, leaving 14 bases of the junction unmatched. From germline, CDR1 is SQVTM and CDR2 ANQGSEA. CDR3 in DNA: TGCAGCGTCCGGCCCTCTCTAGCGGGAGTGGGAGAGACCCAGTACTTC. Its protein product is CSVRPSLAGVGETQYF.

This clonotype was seen only a few times. This chain's CDR3 is CASSLAGFNYGYTF. The CDR3 nucleotides are TGTGCCAGCAGCTTGGCCGGGTTTAACTATGGCTACACCTTC. The genes are TRBV5-5 and TRBJ1-2; no definite D call. V was trimmed by 0 bases and J by 1 base, leaving 7 bases between them. The CDR3 is 14 amino acids. Germline V gene sequence: CDR1 SGHKS, CDR2 YYEKEE (reference sequence).

The J gene is TRBJ1-6, the V gene TRBV3-1, with D uncertain. This CDR3 contains 13 residues. CDR1 is LGHDT and CDR2 is YNNKEL in the germline V gene (reference sequence). The V and J ends lost 0 bases and 7 bases respectively, with 4 bases between them. The CDR3 DNA reads TGTGCCAGCAGCCAAGATACGAATTCACCCCTCCACTTT. This gives the protein CASSQDTNSPLHF.

V and J are TRBV15 and TRBJ1-5; D is perhaps TRBD1 (5 bases). This CDR3 has 16 residues. Germline V lookup: CDR1 LNHNV, CDR2 YYDKDF (reference sequence). The germline V and J ends were trimmed by 4 bases and 2 bases, with 15 bases remaining between them. The chain's CDR3 is CATSTRVQGGNQPQHF. The CDR3 DNA reads TGTGCCACCAGCACCCGAGTCCAGGGTGGCAATCAGCCCCAGCATTTT.

Only a few counts were recorded for this clonotype. V usage is TRBV5-1 and J usage is TRBJ1-2, with D perhaps matching TRBD1 (6 bases). This CDR3 region has 12 residues. CDR1 and CDR2 (germline): SGHRS, YFSETQ. V was trimmed by 2 bases and J by 9 bases, leaving 11 bases between them. CDR3 in amino acids: CASSFQGRSYTF. In DNA form, the CDR3 reads TGCGCCAGCAGCTTTCAGGGGCGAAGCTACACCTTC.

J is TRBJ2-7 and V is TRBV18; D tentatively reads TRBD1 or TRBD2 (5 bases each). Germline V CDR1 and CDR2: KGHSH, LQKENI. The CDR3 is made up of 13 amino acids. Trimming stripped 0 bases from V and 7 bases from J, with 10 bases between. The CDR3, as DNA: TGTGCCAGCTCACCACCCGGGACGGAGGAGCAGTACTTC. This encodes CASSPPGTEEQYF.

V usage is TRBV29-1 and J usage is TRBJ2-5; 8 bases line up with TRBD1. Per the germline V gene, CDR1 is SQVTM and CDR2 is ANQGSEA. The CDR3 sequence is 14 residues long. The V segment lost 6 bases and the J segment 5 bases; nucleotides outside the gene matches: 11. The CDR3 loop is CSVARDRWGETQYF. Here the CDR3 DNA reads TGCAGCGTGGCCCGGGACAGGTGGGGCGAGACCCAGTACTTC.

This clonotype was seen a handful of times. V is TRBV4-3 and J is TRBJ1-6; D gene uncertain. This CDR3 has 17 amino acids. CDR1 LGHNA and CDR2 YSLEER come from the germline V gene. The V end was cut by 0 bases, the J end by 7 bases, with 16 bases between. The CDR3 region is CASSQDFVGQANSPLHF. The CDR3 DNA sequence: TGCGCCAGCAGCCAAGATTTTGTTGGGCAGGCAAATTCACCCCTCCACTTT.

This chain joins TRBV20-1 and TRBJ1-4, with 8 positions matching TRBD1. The CDR3 loop spans 13 amino acids. Unmatched junction bases numbered 3, after V lost 4 bases and J lost 5 bases. Germline V gene data show CDR1 as DFQATT and CDR2 as SNEGSKA (reference sequence). As DNA, the CDR3 is TGCAGTGCTACCCGGGACAGGAATGAAAAACTGTTTTTT. This codes for CSATRDRNEKLFF.

In this sample, this clonotype turned up a few times. The J gene is TRBJ2-1, the V gene TRBV6-2 or TRBV6-3; D remains ambiguous. This CDR3 has 17 amino acids. The V end was cut by 1 base, the J end by 2 bases, with 15 bases between. Germline CDR1 and CDR2: MNHEY and SVGEGT. CDR3 in DNA: TGTGCCAGCAGTTACTTTGAGAGTGGGCCTGCCTACAATGAGCAGTTCTTC. Amino acids: CASSYFESGPAYNEQFF.

For this clonotype: Just one base apart from a much larger clone, this may be a read error. This chain links TRBV2 with TRBJ1-5; 7 bases line up with TRBD1. Looked up from germline, CDR1 is SNHLY and CDR2 is FYNNEI. The length of the CDR3 is 15 residues. CDR3 sequence reads: CASSGQQPKGQHQHF. The CDR3 DNA reads as TGTGCCAGCAGTGGGCAACAACCCAAGGGACAGCACCAGCATTTT.

V is TRBV20-1 and J is TRBJ1-2; D ambiguous. The length of the CDR3 is 13 residues. The V end was cut by 6 bases, the J end by 5 bases, with 16 bases between. CDR1 is DFQATT and CDR2 is SNEGSKA in the germline V gene (reference sequence). This CDR3 is CSATRLAPYGYTF. The CDR3, as DNA: TGCAGTGCCACCCGGCTAGCCCCGTATGGCTACACCTTC.

The chain employs TRBV7-9 and TRBJ1-1; tentatively, D is TRBD1 (5 bases). The germline CDR1 and CDR2 sequences are SEHNR and FQNEAQ (reference sequence). V was pared by 7 bases and J by 0 bases, with 15 bases between. This CDR3 spans 15 amino acids. The CDR3 spells CASTDRLGLNTEAFF. CDR3 bases: TGTGCCAGCACCGATAGGTTGGGGCTGAACACTGAAGCTTTCTTT.

Ten or more counts support this clonotype. V usage is TRBV20-1 and J usage is TRBJ2-3, with 10 nucleotides matching TRBD2. The CDR3 contains 15 residues. J was trimmed by 5 bases and V by 2 bases; bases with no gene match: 7. From germline, CDR1 is DFQATT and CDR2 SNEGSKA (reference sequence). The CDR3: CSARNLAGDGDTQYF. The CDR3 DNA reads TGCAGTGCTAGAAACCTAGCGGGAGATGGAGATACGCAGTATTTT.